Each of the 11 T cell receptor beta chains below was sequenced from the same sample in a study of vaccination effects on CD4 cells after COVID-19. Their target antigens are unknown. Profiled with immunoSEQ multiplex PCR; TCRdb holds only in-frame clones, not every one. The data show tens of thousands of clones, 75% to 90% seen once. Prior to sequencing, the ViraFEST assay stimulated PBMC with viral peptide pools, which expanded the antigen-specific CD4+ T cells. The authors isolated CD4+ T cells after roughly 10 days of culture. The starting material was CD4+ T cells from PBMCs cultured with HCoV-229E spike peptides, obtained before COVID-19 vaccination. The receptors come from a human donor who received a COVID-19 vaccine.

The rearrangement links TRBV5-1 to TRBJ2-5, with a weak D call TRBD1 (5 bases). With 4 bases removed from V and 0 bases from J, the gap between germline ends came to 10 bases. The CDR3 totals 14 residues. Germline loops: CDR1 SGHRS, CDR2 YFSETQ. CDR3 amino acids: CASSQPGNQETQYF. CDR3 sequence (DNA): TGCGCCAGCAGCCAACCAGGGAACCAAGAGACCCAGTACTTC.

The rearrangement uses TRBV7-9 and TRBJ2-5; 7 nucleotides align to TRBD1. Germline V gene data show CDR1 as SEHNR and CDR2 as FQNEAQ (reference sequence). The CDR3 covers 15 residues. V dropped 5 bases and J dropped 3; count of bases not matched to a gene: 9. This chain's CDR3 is CASSAPDRAKETQYF. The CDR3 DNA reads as TGTGCCAGCAGCGCCCCAGACAGGGCTAAAGAGACCCAGTACTTC.

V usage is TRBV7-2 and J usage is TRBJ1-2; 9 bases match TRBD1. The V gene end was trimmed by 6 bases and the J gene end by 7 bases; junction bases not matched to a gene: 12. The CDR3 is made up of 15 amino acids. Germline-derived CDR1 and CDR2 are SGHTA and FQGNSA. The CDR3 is CASSLNPGQGGGYTF. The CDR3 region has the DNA TGTGCCAGCAGTCTGAATCCGGGACAGGGAGGTGGCTACACCTTC.

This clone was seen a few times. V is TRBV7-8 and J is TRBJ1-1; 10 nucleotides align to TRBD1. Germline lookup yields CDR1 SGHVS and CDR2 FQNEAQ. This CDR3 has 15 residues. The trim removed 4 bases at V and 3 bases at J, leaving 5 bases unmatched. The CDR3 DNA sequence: TGTGCCAGCAGCTCTGACAGGGGGCTAGACACTGAAGCTTTCTTT. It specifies CASSSDRGLDTEAFF.

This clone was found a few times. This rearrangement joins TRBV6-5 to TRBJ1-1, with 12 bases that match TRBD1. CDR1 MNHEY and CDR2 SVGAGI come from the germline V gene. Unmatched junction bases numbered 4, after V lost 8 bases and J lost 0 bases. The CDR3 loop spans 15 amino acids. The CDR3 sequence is CASRDRGRMNTEAFF. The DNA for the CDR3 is TGTGCCAGCCGGGACAGGGGGCGCATGAACACTGAAGCTTTCTTT.

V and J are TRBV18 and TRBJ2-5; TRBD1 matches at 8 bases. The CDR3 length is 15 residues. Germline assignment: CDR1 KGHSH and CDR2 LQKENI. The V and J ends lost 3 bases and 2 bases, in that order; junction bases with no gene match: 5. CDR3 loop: CASSPRQGLQETQYF. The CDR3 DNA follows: TGTGCCAGCTCACCGAGACAGGGGCTACAAGAGACCCAGTACTTC.

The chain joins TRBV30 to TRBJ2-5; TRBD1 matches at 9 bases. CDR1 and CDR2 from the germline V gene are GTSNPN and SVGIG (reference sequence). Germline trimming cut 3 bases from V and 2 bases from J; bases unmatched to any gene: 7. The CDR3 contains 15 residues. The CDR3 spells CAWSSGTGIQETQYF. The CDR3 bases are TGTGCCTGGAGCTCCGGGACAGGGATTCAAGAGACCCAGTACTTC.

In nucleotides, the CDR3 is TGCGCCAGCAGTCGGAGCCAGTCTAACACTGAAGCTTTCTTT. It encodes CASSRSQSNTEAFF. This chain links TRBV5-1 with TRBJ1-1, with D hard to call. The CDR3 length is 14 residues. V was trimmed by 5 bases and J by 2 bases, leaving 13 bases between them. CDR1 is SGHRS and CDR2 is YFSETQ in the germline V gene.

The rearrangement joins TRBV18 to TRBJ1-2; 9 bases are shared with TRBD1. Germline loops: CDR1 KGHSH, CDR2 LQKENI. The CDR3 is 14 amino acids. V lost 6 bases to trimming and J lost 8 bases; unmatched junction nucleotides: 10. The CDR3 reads CASSPGQGLEGYTF. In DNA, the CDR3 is TGTGCCAGCTCTCCGGGACAGGGTTTAGAGGGCTACACCTTC.

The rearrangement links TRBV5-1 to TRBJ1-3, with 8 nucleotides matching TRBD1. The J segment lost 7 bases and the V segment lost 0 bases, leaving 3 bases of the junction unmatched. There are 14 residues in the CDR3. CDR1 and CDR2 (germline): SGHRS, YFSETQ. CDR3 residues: CASSLGTGRNTIYF. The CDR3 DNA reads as TGCGCCAGCAGCTTGGGGACAGGGCGGAACACCATATATTTT.

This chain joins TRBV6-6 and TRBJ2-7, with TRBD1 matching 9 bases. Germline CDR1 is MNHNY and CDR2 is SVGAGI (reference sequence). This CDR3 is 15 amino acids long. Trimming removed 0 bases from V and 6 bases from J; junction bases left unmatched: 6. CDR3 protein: CASSYSLDRGGEQYV. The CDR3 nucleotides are TGTGCCAGCAGTTACTCGCTGGACAGGGGTGGCGAGCAGTACGTC.